Below are 10 T cell receptor beta chains sequenced from a single sample in a study of cytotoxic CD8 clonotypes in ibrutinib-treated CLL. Sequencing was performed with immunoSEQ multiplex PCR; in TCRdb, only in-frame clones are kept and a portion is missing. Of about 120,000 clones in the sample, more than 55% were seen once. Sequencing used PBMCs, obtained after 24 months of ibrutinib treatment. The receptors derive from a human donor with chronic lymphocytic leukemia.

Details on this clone: This sample includes further DNA sequences coding for the same CDR3. The rearrangement joins TRBV6-6 to TRBJ2-4; 7 bases align to TRBD1. V shed 2 bases and J 1 base; nucleotides not matched to a gene: 2. The CDR3 length is 15 residues. Germline V gene lookup returns CDR1 MNHNY and CDR2 SVGAGI (reference sequence). CDR3 DNA: TGTGCCAGCAGTTACGGCAGGGGGGCCAAAAACATTCAGTACTTC. This sequence encodes CASSYGRGAKNIQYF.

This chain connects TRBV29-1 to TRBJ1-1; D perhaps matches TRBD1 (5 bases). Germline-derived CDR1 and CDR2 are SQVTM and ANQGSEA. Trimming shortened V by 4 bases and J by 5 bases, and 17 bases separated the two germline ends. The CDR3 covers 14 residues. The CDR3 DNA reads as TGCAGCGTTGCCCCGGGGGTGGTTGGGACTGAAGCTTTCTTT. Amino acid sequence: CSVAPGVVGTEAFF.

As regards this clone: The sample contains more than one DNA sequence encoding this CDR3. V and J are TRBV7-7 and TRBJ2-7; D is unresolved. Germline CDR1 SSHAT, CDR2 FNYEAQ (reference sequence). V gave up 1 base and J gave up 1 base, with 8 bases separating them. This CDR3 is built from 14 residues. The CDR3 nucleotides are TGTGCCAGCAGCTTAGGGAGAGGTTCCTACGAGCAGTACTTC. As protein: CASSLGRGSYEQYF.

The rearrangement joins TRBV7-2 to TRBJ2-1, with TRBD2 matching over 13 bases. V shed 4 bases, J shed 8 bases, and the junction held 5 bases outside the gene matches. CDR1 and CDR2 (germline): SGHTA, FQGNSA. This CDR3 is 15 amino acids long. DNA of the CDR3: TGTGCCAGCAGCTCCGGGACTAGCGGGGTTCATGAGCAGTTCTTC. Residues: CASSSGTSGVHEQFF.

The chain couples TRBV19 to TRBJ1-4; D is unresolved. CDR3 size: 15 residues. Looked up from germline, CDR1 is LNHDA and CDR2 is SQIVND (reference sequence). Between the trimmed V and J ends, which lost 3 bases and 6 bases, there was a span of 14 bases. The CDR3 DNA sequence: TGTGCCAGTAGTATCGGCGACGGCTCGTATGAAAAACTGTTTTTT. Protein sequence: CASSIGDGSYEKLFF.

The genes are TRBV5-1 and TRBJ2-7, with D perhaps TRBD1 or TRBD2 (5 bases each). This CDR3 is 13 amino acids long. Germline V gives CDR1 SGHRS, CDR2 YFSETQ. With 4 bases removed from V and 9 bases from J, the gap between germline ends came to 17 bases. DNA for the CDR3: TGCGCCAGCAGCGACCCGGGGACGGAAGGGCAGTACTTC. Protein: CASSDPGTEGQYF.

The chain carries TRBV28 and TRBJ2-7; D call uncertain. Germline assignment: CDR1 MDHEN and CDR2 SYDVKM. This CDR3 has 14 residues. V was clipped by 1 base and J by 3 bases, with 10 bases between them. CDR3 protein: CASSLYTQDYEQYF. As DNA, the CDR3 is TGTGCCAGCAGTTTATATACCCAGGACTACGAGCAGTACTTC.

This chain links TRBV11-3 with TRBJ2-1; D possibly uses TRBD1 or TRBD2 (5 bases each). This CDR3 region has 16 residues. V was clipped by 0 bases and J by 2 bases, with 11 bases between them. Germline V gene lookup returns CDR1 SGHNT and CDR2 YENEEA. The CDR3 loop is CASSLDPRGPYNEQFF. CDR3 coding DNA: TGTGCCAGCAGCTTAGATCCGAGGGGACCCTACAATGAGCAGTTCTTC.

The rearrangement joins TRBV29-1 to TRBJ2-7, with a weak D call TRBD1 (6 bases). CDR1 and CDR2 from the germline V gene are SQVTM and ANQGSEA. The V end lost 6 bases, the J end lost 4 bases, and 13 bases lay between the germline ends. CDR3 length: 12 residues. In nucleotides, the CDR3 is TGCAGCGTCGGGACACACGGATACGAGCAGTACTTC. It codes for CSVGTHGYEQYF.

The J gene is TRBJ2-7, the V gene TRBV25-1; the D is unclear. The germline V gene has CDR1 MGHDK and CDR2 SYGVNS. With 4 bases removed from V and 2 bases from J, the gap between germline ends came to 12 bases. The CDR3 is 14 amino acids. As DNA, the CDR3 is TGTGCCAGCAGTGGCCGGACGGGCACCTACGAGCAGTACTTC. Its protein is CASSGRTGTYEQYF.